This T cell receptor (beta chain) was retrieved from a study of blood T cells in healthy people across ages. Study conclusions and caveats: Naive T cell percentage and TCR beta diversity correlated strongly. CMV status of donors was not determined, possibly confounding expanded clonotype changes.

Trimming removed 3 bases at V and 7 bases at J, with 13 bases between. This CDR3 comprises 14 residues. Regarding this clonotype: Its target is not known.

Collection of roughly 9.8 milliliters of peripheral blood was performed for each donor. At least 6 micrograms of total RNA were extracted per sample. The authors ran a second PCR of 7 to 11 cycles using a sample-barcoded 5' primer and a J-beta primer mix. From the 5' RACE reads, TCRdb called clonotypes with MiXCR, one entry per CDR3 protein. The sample includes around 2 million distinct CDR3 sequences, around 40% of them seen just once. The V and J genes are TRBV12-3 or TRBV12-4 and TRBJ1-5; D is possibly TRBD1 (6 bases). The sample taken for sequencing was blood. The receptor comes from a human donor in good health. CDR3: CASSFLGAAQPQHF. The CDR3 DNA reads TGTGCCAGCAGTTTTCTGGGGGCCGCCCAGCCCCAGCATTTT.